Presented here are 8 T cell receptor beta chains from one specimen sequenced in a study of blood T cell repertoires in COVID-19. Assay used: immunoSEQ multiplex PCR; TCRdb lists only in-frame clones, some missing. The data contain approximately 100,000 clones, less than 85% of them singletons. Sequencing was done on a sample of peripheral blood. The receptors derive from a man in his 70s with active or convalescent COVID-19.

V gene TRBV5-4 combines with J gene TRBJ2-1, with D possibly being TRBD1 (6 bases). The CDR3 extends over 15 amino acids. Trimming took 1 base from V and 9 from J, leaving 17 bases between them. CDR1 and CDR2 from the germline V gene are SGHNT and YYREEE (reference sequence). This chain's CDR3 is CASSLNSASGAEQFF. The CDR3 nucleotides are TGTGCCAGCAGCTTGAACTCGGCTTCAGGGGCTGAGCAGTTCTTC.

This clone was observed a handful of times. V and J are TRBV18 and TRBJ1-2; D is perhaps TRBD1 (6 bases). Germline V lookup: CDR1 KGHSH, CDR2 LQKENI. The CDR3 is made up of 16 amino acids. V shed 3 bases and J shed 1 base, with 15 bases lying between them. CDR3 protein: CASSPFIAGDNYGYTF. CDR3 sequence (DNA): TGTGCCAGCTCACCGTTTATCGCAGGGGATAACTATGGCTACACCTTC.

V and J are TRBV5-1 and TRBJ2-1; maybe TRBD1 (5 bases). CDR1 and CDR2 (germline): SGHRS, YFSETQ. The CDR3 length is 15 residues. V was pared by 1 base and J by 2 bases, with 10 bases between. CDR3: CASSLFQGPYNEQFF. CDR3 sequence (DNA): TGCGCCAGCAGCTTGTTTCAGGGCCCCTACAATGAGCAGTTCTTC.

The chain recombines TRBV18 with TRBJ2-1, with 12 bases matching TRBD2. There are 15 residues in the CDR3. Germline CDR1 reads KGHSH; CDR2 reads LQKENI. The J segment lost 7 bases and the V segment lost 3 bases, leaving 4 bases of the junction unmatched. CDR3 nucleotide sequence: TGTGCCAGCTCACCTACTAGCGGGGGGACTAATGAGCAGTTCTTC. Its translation is CASSPTSGGTNEQFF.

This clone appeared a single time. Here the CDR3 reads CASSPGQTYGYTF. The DNA of the CDR3 is TGTGCCAGCAGTCCGGGACAGACGTATGGCTACACCTTC. The chain is built from TRBV28 and TRBJ1-2, with 7 bases lining up with TRBD1. Germline trimming cut 5 bases from V and 5 bases from J; bases unmatched to any gene: 5. The CDR3 extends over 13 amino acids. Germline V gene data show CDR1 as MDHEN and CDR2 as SYDVKM.

The chain joins TRBV19 to TRBJ1-1; perhaps TRBD1 as D (5 bases). The germline V gene encodes CDR1 LNHDA and CDR2 SQIVND (reference sequence). Trimming took off 1 base at V and 4 bases at J, with 16 bases between the two ends. The CDR3 length is 16 residues. CDR3: CASSIVAQGLGTEAFF. For the CDR3, the DNA is TGTGCCAGTAGTATAGTGGCGCAGGGCTTGGGCACTGAAGCTTTCTTT.

The chain uses TRBV11-2 and TRBJ2-3; TRBD1 matches at 9 bases. There are 14 residues in the CDR3. V lost 1 base, J lost 4 bases, and 0 bases stayed unmatched. CDR1 is SGHAT, CDR2 FQNNGV, per germline. The CDR3 reads CASSLGTGADTQYF. CDR3 DNA: TGTGCCAGCAGCTTAGGGACAGGGGCAGATACGCAGTATTTT.

The table lists this clone with a count of one. The chain's CDR3 is CASSETELRTDTQYF. The CDR3 nucleotides read TGTGCCAGCAGTGAAACAGAACTCCGCACAGATACGCAGTATTTT. This rearrangement joins TRBV6-1 to TRBJ2-3; D uncertain. The CDR3 extends over 15 amino acids. Trimming took off 2 bases at V and 1 base at J, with 10 bases between the two ends. CDR1 and CDR2 from the germline V gene are MNHNS and SASEGT.